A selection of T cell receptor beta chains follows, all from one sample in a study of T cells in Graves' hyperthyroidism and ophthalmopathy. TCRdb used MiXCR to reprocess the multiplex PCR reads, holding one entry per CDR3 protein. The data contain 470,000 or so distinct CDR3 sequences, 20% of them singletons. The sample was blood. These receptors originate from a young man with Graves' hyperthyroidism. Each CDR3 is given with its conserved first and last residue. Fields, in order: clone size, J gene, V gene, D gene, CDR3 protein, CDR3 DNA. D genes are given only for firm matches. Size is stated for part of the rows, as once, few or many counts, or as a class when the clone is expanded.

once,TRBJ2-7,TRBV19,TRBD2,CASRGTSLVGEQYF,TGTGCCAGTAGGGGGACTAGTTTGGTTGGCGAGCAGTACTTC
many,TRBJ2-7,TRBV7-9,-,CASSSGHSDEQYF,TGTGCCAGCAGCTCGGGACACTCGGACGAGCAGTACTTC
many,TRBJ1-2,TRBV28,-,CASSFRGGVYGYTF,TGTGCCAGCAGTTTCCGGGGTGGCGTCTATGGCTACACCTTC
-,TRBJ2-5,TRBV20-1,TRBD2,CSAGRNGETQYF,TGCAGTGCCGGGAGGAATGGAGAGACCCAGTACTTC
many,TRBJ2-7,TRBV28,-,CASSQHREQYF,TGTGCCAGCAGCCAACACCGTGAGCAGTACTTC
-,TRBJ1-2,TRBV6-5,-,CASSYTGPNYGYTF,TGTGCCAGCAGTTATACAGGGCCTAACTATGGCTACACCTTC
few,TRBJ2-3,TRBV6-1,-,CASSPDLGSDTQYF,TGTGCCAGCAGTCCAGACCTGGGGTCAGATACGCAGTATTTT
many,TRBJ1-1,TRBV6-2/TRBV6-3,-,CASSYDDRPFTEAFF,TGTGCCAGCAGTTACGATGACAGGCCCTTCACTGAAGCTTTCTTT
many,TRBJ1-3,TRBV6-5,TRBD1,CASSRAGGSGNTIYF,TGTGCCAGCAGTCGAGCAGGGGGCTCTGGAAACACCATATATTTT
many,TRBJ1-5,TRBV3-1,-,CASSQALGQPQHF,TGTGCCAGCAGCCAAGCTCTCGGTCAGCCCCAGCATTTT
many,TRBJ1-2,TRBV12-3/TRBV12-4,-,CASSSFRAWGLNNYGYTF,TGTGCCAGCAGTTCATTTCGGGCCTGGGGACTGAATAACTATGGCTACACCTTC
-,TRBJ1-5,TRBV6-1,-,CASSRVGGNQPQHF,TGTGCCAGCTCGAGGGTTGGGGGCAATCAGCCCCAGCATTTT
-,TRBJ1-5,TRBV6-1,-,CASSEARGGADTQHF,TGTGCCAGCAGTGAAGCGCGCGGGGGGGCTGATACGCAGCATTTT
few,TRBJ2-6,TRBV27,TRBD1,CASRSTGSGSGANVLTF,TGTGCCAGCAGATCGACAGGGTCAGGCTCTGGGGCCAACGTCCTGACTTTC
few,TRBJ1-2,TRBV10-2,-,CASSVGSNYGYTF,TGCGCCAGCAGTGTGGGCAGTAACTATGGCTACACCTTC
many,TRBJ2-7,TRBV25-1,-,CASSESEQNGYEQYF,TGTGCCAGCAGTGAATCTGAGCAGAACGGGTACGAGCAGTACTTC
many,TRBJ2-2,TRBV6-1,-,CASKILYRAKAGELFF,TGTGCCAGCAAAATCCTCTACAGGGCTAAGGCCGGGGAGCTGTTTTTT
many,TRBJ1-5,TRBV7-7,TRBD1,CASSSIPGQGPFGNQPQHF,TGTGCTAGCAGCTCTATCCCGGGACAGGGGCCGTTTGGCAATCAGCCCCAGCATTTT
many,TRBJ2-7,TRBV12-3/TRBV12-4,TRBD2,CASSRAGGYYEQYF,TGTGCCAGCAGTCGAGCGGGGGGTTACTACGAGCAGTACTTC